This T cell receptor (beta chain) was sequenced in a study of cytomegalovirus exposure and HLA in healthy donors. The ends were cut back, 5 bases at V and 4 bases at J, with 18 bases in the middle. CDR3 length: 16 residues. CDR1 and CDR2 (germline): SGHAT, FQNNGV. PCR involved 60 Vbeta and 13 Jbeta primers. As processed by the authors: Approximately 79 million unique TCR beta chains, roughly 11 million of them shared, were counted by a later analysis. Produced via immunoSEQ multiplex PCR; TCRdb's table is partial and in-frame only. V and J calls and clone size are copied from that table; D and trimming were computed from the DNA. The sample comprises some 200,000 clones, 65% to 90% of which are singletons, and about 1.4% rests with the top ten.

The chain combines TRBV11-2 with TRBJ2-4; TRBD1 might be the D (6 bases). This clonotype originated in a girl between 5 and 17 years old in good health and CMV-seronegative. Sequenced input: PBMCs. The DNA of the CDR3 is TGTGCCAGCAGCCACTACTTCATGGGGGCAAAAAACATTCAGTACTTC. It is translated as CASSHYFMGAKNIQYF.